The present T cell receptor beta chain was sequenced within a study of CD8 T cells in Susac syndrome (dated by TCRdb to about 2019). In terms of the full investigation: Whether CD8+ T cell activation and differentiation in Susac syndrome was antigen driven was tested using repertoire sequencing. CD8+ T cell repertoire clonality was compared between fewer than 13 healthy donors, some 14 Susac syndrome patients and 15 or so multiple sclerosis patients. Broad study findings and their caveats: The study acknowledged that relatively few individuals were included in the TCR sequencing and HLA analysis.

The junction shows trimming of 6 bases on V and 3 bases on J, plus 14 bases between the germline ends. CDR1 and CDR2, looked up from the germline V gene, are MDHEN and SYDVKM. The CDR3 starts with the cysteine, ends with the phenylalanine, and has 15 residues. The retained sequence is limited to the CDR3, 45 bases, with the frame set at the first base. For this clonotype: It lacks a known antigen. It has no much larger one-base neighbor in the sample; base qualities were not kept.

Peripheral blood CD8+ and CD4+ T cells from healthy donors, Susac syndrome patients and multiple sclerosis patients were profiled using high-throughput TCR beta sequencing. Multiple sclerosis controls were treatment-naive patients with stable or active relapsing-remitting disease fulfilling revised McDonald criteria. Bulk CD8+ and CD4+ T cells were purified by magnetic negative isolation, whereas CD8+ TEMRA cells were enriched by FACS. Blood was drawn into EDTA tubes, processed within 24 hours, and PBMCs were isolated by density gradient centrifugation. PBMCs intended for TCR sequencing were cryopreserved in liquid nitrogen and were subsequently thawed in a 37 degrees C water bath. The sorted or isolated CD4+, CD8+ and CD8+ TEMRA cells reached a purity of at least 90%. RNA was extracted using the RNeasy kit, and roughly 0.5 to 1 ug of the RNA was reverse transcribed with random hexamers. TCR beta CDR3 regions were amplified with the immunoSEQ multiplex PCR assay covering 54 Vbeta and 13 Jbeta segments. Bias from PCR amplification was corrected by using a synthetic template baseline for primer optimization and for computational correction. From the authors' description of their analysis: Reads were annotated to V, D and J genes per IMGT and analyzed with immunoSEQ Analyzer, keeping only productive sequences. Clonality was calculated as one minus the Shannon entropy normalized by log2 of the number of productive unique sequences. Public and private clones were assessed among the 100 most prevalent clones of each patient and control. Susac-specific clones were defined as absent from healthy and MS cohorts, 1052 published viral clones and other ImmuneACCESS disease sequences. TCRdb cleaned the public reads at Q25 with fastp, built clones with MiXCR and kept in-frame beta chains. One record per CDR3 amino acid sequence lists the most common genes and DNA. The V and J calls and clone size come from TCRdb's table, not from the authors' own analysis. The sample records some 300,000 distinct CDR3 sequences, about 89% of which are singletons. The ten largest clones represent approximately 0.18% of the sample.

The clonotype was recovered from a human donor with multiple sclerosis. This sequence uses TRBV28 and TRBJ1-4; the D gene cannot be resolved reliably. The sample taken for sequencing was CD8+ T cells from PBMCs. Here the CDR3 is given as CASSPPGLANEKLFF. The base sequence is TGTGCCAGCAGCCCGCCCGGCCTGGCTAATGAAAAACTGTTTTTT.